Each of the 5 T cell receptor beta chains below was sequenced from the same sample in a study of cytomegalovirus exposure and HLA in healthy donors. PCR used 60 Vbeta primers and 13 Jbeta primers. Clones were read by immunoSEQ multiplex PCR, and TCRdb kept only the in-frame ones, dropping some. This sample has around 170,000 clones; more than 75% occur once, and the top ten carry about 2.6%. The sequencing input was PBMCs. The origin of the receptors is a woman aged 50 to 65 in good health and CMV-seropositive.

This clone turned up a few times. The V gene is TRBV6-1, the J gene TRBJ1-4, with a weak D call TRBD1 (6 bases). V was clipped by 8 bases and J by 6 bases, with 16 bases between them. CDR1 and CDR2 (germline): MNHNS, SASEGT. CDR3 length equals 14 residues. The CDR3 DNA follows: TGTGCCAGCCGAACCGGGACATGGGATGAAAAACTGTTTTTT. Residues: CASRTGTWDEKLFF.

The V gene is TRBV6-5, the J gene TRBJ2-7; D perhaps matches TRBD2 (6 bases). V was trimmed by 0 bases and J by 5 bases, leaving 14 bases between them. CDR1 and CDR2 (germline): MNHEY, SVGAGI. The CDR3 is 15 amino acids. CDR3 sequence: CASSYSRGSPNEQYF. In nucleotides, the CDR3 is TGTGCCAGCAGTTACTCCCGGGGGTCCCCTAACGAGCAGTACTTC.

The chain has TRBV28 and TRBJ2-5, with a possible D match to TRBD2 (6 bases). Germline V gene data show CDR1 as MDHEN and CDR2 as SYDVKM. The CDR3 totals 14 residues. The germline V and J ends were trimmed by 5 bases and 0 bases, with 10 bases remaining between them. In DNA, the CDR3 is TGTGCCAGCAGTACCCGGGACTACCAAGAGACCCAGTACTTC. It encodes CASSTRDYQETQYF.

The genes are TRBV5-4 and TRBJ1-3, with 11 nucleotides matching TRBD1. CDR1 is SGHNT and CDR2 is YYREEE in the germline V gene (reference sequence). The CDR3 is made up of 15 amino acids. Germline trimming cut 0 bases from V and 7 bases from J; bases unmatched to any gene: 3. The DNA of the CDR3 is TGTGCCAGCAGCTTGGCGGGGACAGGGGGTAACACCATATATTTT. It is translated as CASSLAGTGGNTIYF.

This clone came up a few times. This chain connects TRBV5-6 to TRBJ1-3; perhaps TRBD1 as D (5 bases). This CDR3 has 16 amino acids. Trimming removed 0 bases from V and 0 bases from J, with 10 bases in between. Germline V CDR1 and CDR2: SGHDT, YYEEEE. The CDR3 bases are TGTGCCAGCAGCTTGGCGGGGGGTCGCTCTGGAAACACCATATATTTT. Encoded protein: CASSLAGGRSGNTIYF.